This TCR beta chain was sequenced for a study of T cell responses to AZD1222 COVID-19 vaccine. Study-wide points: Baseline seropositivity characterized only a handful of AZD1222 recipients. The donor group comprised mostly white British people and more females; the analysis possibly underestimated clonal diversity.

Of note for this clone: The target antigen is unknown.

The repertoire was sequenced with immunoSEQ multiplex PCR; TCRdb's copy has only in-frame clones and lacks some. The sample has 160,000 or so clones; approximately 94% are singletons. The CDR3 consists of 21 residues. V was trimmed by 3 bases and J by 3 bases, leaving 31 bases between them. In germline, CDR1 is LNHDA, CDR2 SQIVND (reference sequence). The source was peripheral blood, collected 28 days after the second AZD1222 dose. The chain joins TRBV19 to TRBJ2-3; perhaps TRBD2 as D (5 bases). The receptor was isolated from an adult who received the AZD1222 COVID-19 vaccine. The CDR3 spells CASSMFTFGIPTQGSTDTQYF. The CDR3 coding sequence is TGTGCCAGTAGTATGTTCACGTTCGGGATTCCAACTCAAGGCAGTACAGATACGCAGTATTTT.